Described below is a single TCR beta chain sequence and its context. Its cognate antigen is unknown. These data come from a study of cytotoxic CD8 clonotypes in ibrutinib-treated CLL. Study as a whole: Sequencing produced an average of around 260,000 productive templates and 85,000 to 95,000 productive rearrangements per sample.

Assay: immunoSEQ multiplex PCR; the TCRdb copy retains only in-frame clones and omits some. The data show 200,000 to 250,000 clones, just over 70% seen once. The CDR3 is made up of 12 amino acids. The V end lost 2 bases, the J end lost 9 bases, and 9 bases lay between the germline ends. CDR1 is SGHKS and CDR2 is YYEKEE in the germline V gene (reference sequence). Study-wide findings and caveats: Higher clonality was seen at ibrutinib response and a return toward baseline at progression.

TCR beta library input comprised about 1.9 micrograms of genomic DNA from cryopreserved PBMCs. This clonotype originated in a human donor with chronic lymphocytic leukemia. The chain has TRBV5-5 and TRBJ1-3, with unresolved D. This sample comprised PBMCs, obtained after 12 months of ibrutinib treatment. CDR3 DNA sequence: TGTGCCAGCAGCTTTTGGCTCGGCACCATATATTTT. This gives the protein CASSFWLGTIYF.